One TCR beta chain is described in this entry. Its matching antigen is unknown. TCRdb independently ran MiXCR on the reads; one entry per CDR3 protein. This table has some 220,000 distinct CDR3 sequences, 6.5% appearing once. This entry is derived from a study of T cell repertoires in cytomegalovirus infection. As for the study in general: Public signatures in TCR beta pointed to CMV infection and matching HLA type.

The CDR3 consists of 16 residues. Germline V gene lookup returns CDR1 DFQATT and CDR2 SNEGSKA (reference sequence). The junction had 15 bases not matched to a gene; V was cut back by 5 bases and J by 5 bases. General observations from the study: HLA-C-restricted CMV clonotypes gave the most frequent clonotype in two of eight donors. Of the TCR beta families, the public ones yielded a cumulative frequency that identified carriers of CMV plus the relevant HLA.

This chain joins TRBV20-1 and TRBJ2-1; 7 bases are a match to TRBD2. Input material: PBMCs. The clonotype was recovered from a human donor in good health (CMV status not recorded). Some clones in this sample may be carry-over from other donors' samples. CDR3: CSAPRGGAGRHNEQFF. The CDR3 DNA sequence: TGCAGTGCTCCCCGGGGAGGAGCGGGGAGACACAATGAGCAGTTCTTC.